A single sample gave rise to the 8 T cell receptor beta chains below, sequenced in a study of cytomegalovirus exposure and HLA in healthy donors. Primers: 60 Vbeta forward and 13 Jbeta reverse. Here immunoSEQ multiplex PCR was the method, and the copy in TCRdb shows in-frame clones only, minus some. The data contain 100,000 to 150,000 clones, roughly 85% of them singletons. Sequences were obtained from PBMCs. These receptors all come from a woman aged 40-49 years in good health and CMV-seropositive.

The chain is built from TRBV19 and TRBJ1-5, with 8 nucleotides matching TRBD1. The germline V gene has CDR1 LNHDA and CDR2 SQIVND (reference sequence). This CDR3 has 15 amino acids. V lost 8 bases to trimming and J lost 1 base; unmatched junction nucleotides: 7. CDR3 sequence (DNA): TGTGCCAGTGCAGGACAGGGCGCGAGCAATCAGCCCCAGCATTTT. Amino acids: CASAGQGASNQPQHF.

The chain is built from TRBV5-1 and TRBJ1-3, with D possibly being TRBD1 (5 bases). From germline, CDR1 is SGHRS and CDR2 YFSETQ. V lost 5 bases, J lost 1 base, and 10 bases lay in between. The CDR3 has 14 residues. In nucleotides, the CDR3 is TGCGCCAGCAGTCGGGAGGGGTCTGGAAACACCATATATTTT. This gives the protein CASSREGSGNTIYF.

The chain joins TRBV7-9 to TRBJ1-3, with D possibly TRBD1 on 5 matching bases. The CDR3 has 18 amino acids. Per the germline V gene, CDR1 is SEHNR and CDR2 is FQNEAQ (reference sequence). With 2 bases removed from V and 0 bases from J, the gap between germline ends came to 17 bases. DNA for the CDR3: TGTGCCAGCAGCTTAAATAGAGACAGTATTTTCTCTGGAAACACCATATATTTT. It yields the protein CASSLNRDSIFSGNTIYF.

This chain connects TRBV18 to TRBJ2-2, with 11 bases aligning to TRBD2. J gave up 4 bases and V 6 bases, and 7 bases lay outside the gene matches. The CDR3 is made up of 16 amino acids. Per germline, CDR1 KGHSH and CDR2 LQKENI. CDR3 DNA sequence: TGTGCCAGCTCGCACGGGACTAGCGGAGCCACCGGGGAGCTGTTTTTT. This translates into CASSHGTSGATGELFF.

This chain joins TRBV6-5 and TRBJ2-5; 8 bases map to TRBD2. V lost 6 bases and J lost 7; bases outside the gene matches: 7. The CDR3 totals 13 residues. CDR1 MNHEY and CDR2 SVGAGI come from the germline V gene. CDR3 DNA: TGTGCCAGCAGCGGGGGGGGGCGCGGGACCCAGTACTTC. Encoded protein: CASSGGGRGTQYF.

The CDR3 is CASSLTGSEKLFF. CDR3 nucleotides: TGTGCCAGCAGCTTGACAGGGAGTGAAAAACTGTTTTTT. V and J are TRBV13 and TRBJ1-4; 7 nucleotides line up with TRBD1. J was trimmed by 7 bases and V by 3 bases; bases with no gene match: 2. CDR3 size: 13 residues. CDR1 PRHDT and CDR2 FYEKMQ come from the germline V gene (reference sequence).

The chain combines TRBV9 with TRBJ2-3; 10 bases agree with TRBD2. V trimming: 4 bases; J trimming: 1 base; junction bases outside the gene matches: 9. Germline V lookup: CDR1 SGDLS, CDR2 YYNGEE. CDR3 size: 17 residues. The CDR3 bases are TGTGCCAGCAGCCCCGGGACTAGCGTTTTGGGCACAGATACGCAGTATTTT. Its protein is CASSPGTSVLGTDTQYF.

This chain links TRBV19 with TRBJ1-5, with 8 bases fitting TRBD1. CDR3 size: 15 residues. Trimming at V came to 3 bases and at J to 7 bases, leaving 8 bases not matched to a gene. Germline V gene sequence: CDR1 LNHDA, CDR2 SQIVND (reference sequence). CDR3 nucleotide sequence: TGTGCCAGTAGTATTCTCGGACAGGGAAACCAGCCCCAGCATTTT. Its protein is CASSILGQGNQPQHF.